The rows below give T cell receptor beta chains drawn from one sample of a study of T cell repertoires in cytomegalovirus infection. MiXCR, run by TCRdb on the reads, gives a single entry per CDR3 protein. The sample carries some 300,000 distinct CDR3 sequences, around 10% recorded once. Material for sequencing was PBMCs. The receptors originated from a human donor in good health (CMV status not recorded). Some clones in this sample may be carry-over from other donors' samples. Both conserved end residues are part of each CDR3. Each record gives: clone size, D gene, V gene, J gene, CDR3 DNA, CDR3 protein. A D gene is named only where the DNA matches it firmly. Clone size is stated in some rows and not others, as once, few, many or a class when expanded.

>-|-|TRBV19|TRBJ2-5
TGTGCCAGTAGTATCATGGATCGGGAGACCCAGTACTTC
CASSIMDRETQYF
>many|-|TRBV6-5|TRBJ2-2
TGTGCCAGCAGTTTCGGGCTAATGAACACCGGGGAGCTGTTTTTT
CASSFGLMNTGELFF
>-|-|TRBV5-5|TRBJ2-3
TGTGCCAGCAGCTTGGCCAGGGCTAGCACAGATACGCAGTATTTT
CASSLARASTDTQYF
>many|TRBD2|TRBV29-1|TRBJ2-3
TGCCGGACTAGCGGGGGTCCCGATACGCAGTATTTT
CRTSGGPDTQYF
>many|TRBD1|TRBV29-1|TRBJ2-5
TGCAGCGTTGAAGACCGGGACAGGGGGGCTAGGACCCAGTACTTC
CSVEDRDRGARTQYF
>many|-|TRBV6-1|TRBJ2-3
TGTGCCAGCAGGGACACCCACACCCGCACAGATACGCAGTATTTT
CASRDTHTRTDTQYF
>few|-|TRBV2|TRBJ2-2
TGTGCCAAAGACAGAAACACCGGGGAGCTGTTTTTT
CAKDRNTGELFF
>many|TRBD2|TRBV6-2/TRBV6-3|TRBJ2-3
TGTGCCAGCGTTCGGGCGGGACTAGTCAGAGATACGCAGTATTTT
CASVRAGLVRDTQYF
>-|TRBD2|TRBV14|TRBJ2-1
TGTGCCAGCAGCCCCCGGACTAGCGGCCTGACTTCTTACAATGAGCAGTTCTTC
CASSPRTSGLTSYNEQFF
>few|-|TRBV2|TRBJ1-6
TGTGCCACCGGACCGAGCTCCTATAATTCACCCCTCCACTTT
CATGPSSYNSPLHF
>many|-|TRBV6-1|TRBJ1-3
TGTGCCAGCACCGTTAGAGTTCCCAACACCATATATTTT
CASTVRVPNTIYF
>many|TRBD2|TRBV19|TRBJ2-1
TGTGCCAGTAGTATGTTTGCGGGGGGGACCAATGAGCAGTTCTTC
CASSMFAGGTNEQFF